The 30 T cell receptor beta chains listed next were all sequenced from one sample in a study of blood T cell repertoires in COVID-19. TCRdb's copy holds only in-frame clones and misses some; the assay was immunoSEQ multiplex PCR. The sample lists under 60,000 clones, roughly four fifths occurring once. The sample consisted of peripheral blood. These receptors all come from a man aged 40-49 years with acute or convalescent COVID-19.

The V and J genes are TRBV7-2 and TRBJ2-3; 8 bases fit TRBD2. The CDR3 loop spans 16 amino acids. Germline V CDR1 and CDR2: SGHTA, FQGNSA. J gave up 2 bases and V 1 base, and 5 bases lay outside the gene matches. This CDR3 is CASSLVGLADTDTQYF. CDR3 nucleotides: TGTGCCAGCAGCTTAGTTGGACTAGCTGACACAGATACGCAGTATTTT. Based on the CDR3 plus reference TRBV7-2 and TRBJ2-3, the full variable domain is GAGVSQSPSNKVTEKGKDVELRCDPISGHTALYWYRQSLGQGLEFLIYFQGNSAPDKSGLPSDRFSAERTGGSVSTLTIQRTQQEDSAVYLCASSLVGLADTDTQYFGPGTRLTVL.

DNA of the CDR3: TGTGCCAGCAGTGAATCAACAGGCAATCAGCCCCAGCATTTT. Translating it yields CASSESTGNQPQHF. The chain employs TRBV2 and TRBJ1-5; no reliable D call. CDR1 is SNHLY and CDR2 is FYNNEI in the germline V gene. The CDR3 consists of 14 residues. V was trimmed by 2 bases and J by 2 bases, leaving 7 bases between them.

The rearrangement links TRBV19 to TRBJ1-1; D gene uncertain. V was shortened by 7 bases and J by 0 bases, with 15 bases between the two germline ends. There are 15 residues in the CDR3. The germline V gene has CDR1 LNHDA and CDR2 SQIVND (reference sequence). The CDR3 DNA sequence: TGTGCCAGTAAATCCTCTCCAGGCATGAACACTGAAGCTTTCTTT. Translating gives CASKSSPGMNTEAFF.

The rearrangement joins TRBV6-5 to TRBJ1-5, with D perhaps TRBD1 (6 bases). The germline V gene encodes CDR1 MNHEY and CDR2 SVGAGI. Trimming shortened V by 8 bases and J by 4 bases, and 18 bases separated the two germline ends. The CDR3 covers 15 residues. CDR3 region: CASSRPITGNQPQHF. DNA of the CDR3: TGTGCCAGCTCCCGGCCAATAACAGGGAATCAGCCCCAGCATTTT.

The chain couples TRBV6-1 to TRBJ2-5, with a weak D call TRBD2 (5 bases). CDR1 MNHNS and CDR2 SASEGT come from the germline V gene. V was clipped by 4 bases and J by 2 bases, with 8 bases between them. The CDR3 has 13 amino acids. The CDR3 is CASSGAEQETQYF. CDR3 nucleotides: TGTGCCAGCAGTGGAGCGGAGCAAGAGACCCAGTACTTC.

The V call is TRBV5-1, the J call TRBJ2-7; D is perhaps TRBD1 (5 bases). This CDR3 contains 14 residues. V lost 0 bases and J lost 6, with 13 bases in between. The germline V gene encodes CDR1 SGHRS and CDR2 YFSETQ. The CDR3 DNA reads TGCGCCAGCAGCTTGGTTCAGGGTAAAGGCGAGCAGTACTTC. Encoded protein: CASSLVQGKGEQYF.

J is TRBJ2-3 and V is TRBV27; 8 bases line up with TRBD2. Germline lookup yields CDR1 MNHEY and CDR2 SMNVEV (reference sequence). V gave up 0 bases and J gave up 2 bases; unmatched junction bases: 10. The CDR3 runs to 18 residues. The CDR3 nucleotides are TGTGCCAGCAGTTTATCTCAACGGGGGGGTACCTTCACAGATACGCAGTATTTT. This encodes CASSLSQRGGTFTDTQYF.

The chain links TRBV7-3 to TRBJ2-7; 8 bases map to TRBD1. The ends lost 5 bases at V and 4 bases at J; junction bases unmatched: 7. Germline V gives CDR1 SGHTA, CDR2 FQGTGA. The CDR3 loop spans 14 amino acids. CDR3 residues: CASSLGQGGYEQYF. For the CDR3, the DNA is TGTGCCAGCAGCCTTGGACAGGGTGGGTACGAGCAGTACTTC.

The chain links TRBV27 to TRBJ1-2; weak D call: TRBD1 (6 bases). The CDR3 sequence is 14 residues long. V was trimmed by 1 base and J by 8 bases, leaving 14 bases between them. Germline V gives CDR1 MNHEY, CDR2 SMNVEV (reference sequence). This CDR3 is CASSLFSGQGGYTF. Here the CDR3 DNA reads TGTGCCAGCAGTTTATTTTCAGGCCAGGGGGGCTACACCTTC.

The CDR3 nucleotides are TGTGCCAGCAGTAACTTCCCGGGACAGGAGTCGAACACCGGGGAGCTGTTTTTT. Its protein is CASSNFPGQESNTGELFF. The chain employs TRBV28 and TRBJ2-2; 8 nucleotides match TRBD1. Germline trimming cut 5 bases from V and 0 bases from J; bases unmatched to any gene: 11. Per germline, CDR1 MDHEN and CDR2 SYDVKM. This CDR3 spans 18 amino acids. Variable domain in full (rest from reference TRBV28 and TRBJ2-2): DVKVTQSSRYLVKRTGEKVFLECVQDMDHENMFWYRQDPGLGLRLIYFSYDVKMKEKGDIPEGYSVSREKKERFSLILESASTNQTSMYLCASSNFPGQESNTGELFFGEGSRLTVL.

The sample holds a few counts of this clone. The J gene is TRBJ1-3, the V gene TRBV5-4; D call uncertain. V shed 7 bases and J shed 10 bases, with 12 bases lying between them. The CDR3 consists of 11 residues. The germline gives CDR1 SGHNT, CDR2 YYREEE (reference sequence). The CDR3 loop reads CASPPRMTIYF. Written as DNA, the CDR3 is TGTGCCAGCCCCCCCAGAATGACCATATATTTT.

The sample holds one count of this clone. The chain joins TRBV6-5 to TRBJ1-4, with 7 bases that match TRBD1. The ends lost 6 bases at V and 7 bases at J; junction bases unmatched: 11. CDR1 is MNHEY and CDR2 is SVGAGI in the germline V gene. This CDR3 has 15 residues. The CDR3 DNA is TGTGCCAGCAGCCTAACGTGGCAGGGGGGTGAAAAACTGTTTTTT. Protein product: CASSLTWQGGEKLFF.

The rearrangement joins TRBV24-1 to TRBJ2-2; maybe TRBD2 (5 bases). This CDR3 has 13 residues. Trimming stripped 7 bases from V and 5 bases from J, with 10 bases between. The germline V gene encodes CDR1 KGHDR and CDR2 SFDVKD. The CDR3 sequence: CATRGSSTGELFF. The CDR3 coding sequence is TGTGCCACCAGGGGGAGCAGTACCGGGGAGCTGTTTTTT.

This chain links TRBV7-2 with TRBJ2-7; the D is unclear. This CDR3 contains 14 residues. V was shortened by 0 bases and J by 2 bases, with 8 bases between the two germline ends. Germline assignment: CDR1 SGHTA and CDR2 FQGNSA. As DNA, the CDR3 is TGTGCCAGCAGCTTAGCAGGCGGTACCTACGAGCAGTACTTC. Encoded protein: CASSLAGGTYEQYF.

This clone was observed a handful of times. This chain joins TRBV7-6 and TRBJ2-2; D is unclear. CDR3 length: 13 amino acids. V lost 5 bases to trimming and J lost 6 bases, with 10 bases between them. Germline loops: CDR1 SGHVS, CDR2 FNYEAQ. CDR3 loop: CASSARNSGELFF. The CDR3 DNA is TGTGCCAGCAGCGCGAGGAATTCCGGGGAGCTGTTTTTT.

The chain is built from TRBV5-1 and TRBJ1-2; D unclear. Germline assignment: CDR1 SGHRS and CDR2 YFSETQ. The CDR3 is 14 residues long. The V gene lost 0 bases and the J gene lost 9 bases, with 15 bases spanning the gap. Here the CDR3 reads CASSLVAGSDSYTF. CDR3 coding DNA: TGCGCCAGCAGCTTGGTGGCAGGTAGCGATAGCTACACCTTC.

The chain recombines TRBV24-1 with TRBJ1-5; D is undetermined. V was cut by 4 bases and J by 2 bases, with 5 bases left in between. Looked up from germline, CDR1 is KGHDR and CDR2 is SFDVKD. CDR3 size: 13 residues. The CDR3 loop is CATSETGNQPQHF. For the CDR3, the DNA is TGTGCCACCAGTGAAACGGGCAATCAGCCCCAGCATTTT.

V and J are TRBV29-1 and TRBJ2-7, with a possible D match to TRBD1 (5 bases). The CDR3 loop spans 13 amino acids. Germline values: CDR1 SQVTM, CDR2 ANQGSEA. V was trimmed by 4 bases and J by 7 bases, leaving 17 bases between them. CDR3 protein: CSVVLGLPWEQYF. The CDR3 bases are TGCAGCGTTGTTTTGGGGCTCCCCTGGGAGCAGTACTTC.

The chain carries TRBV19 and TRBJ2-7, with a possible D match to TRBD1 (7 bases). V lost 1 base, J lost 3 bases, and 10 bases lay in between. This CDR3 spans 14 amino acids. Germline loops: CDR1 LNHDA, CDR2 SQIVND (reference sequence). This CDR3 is CASSIAGGGYEQYF. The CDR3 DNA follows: TGTGCCAGTAGTATAGCAGGGGGAGGCTACGAGCAGTACTTC.

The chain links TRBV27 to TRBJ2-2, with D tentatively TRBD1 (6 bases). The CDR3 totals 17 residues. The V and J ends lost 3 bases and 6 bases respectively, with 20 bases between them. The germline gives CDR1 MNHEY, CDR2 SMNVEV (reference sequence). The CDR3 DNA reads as TGTGCCAGCAGTTTTCAGGCCGGGACACTTAGGCCCGGGGAGCTGTTTTTT. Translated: CASSFQAGTLRPGELFF.

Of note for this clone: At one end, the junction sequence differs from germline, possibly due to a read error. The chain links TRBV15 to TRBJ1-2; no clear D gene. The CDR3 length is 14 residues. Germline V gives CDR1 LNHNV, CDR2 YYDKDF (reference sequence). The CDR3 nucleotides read TGTGCCACCAGTAGAGATATATCAGACTATGGCTACACCTTC. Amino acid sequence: CATSRDISDYGYTF.

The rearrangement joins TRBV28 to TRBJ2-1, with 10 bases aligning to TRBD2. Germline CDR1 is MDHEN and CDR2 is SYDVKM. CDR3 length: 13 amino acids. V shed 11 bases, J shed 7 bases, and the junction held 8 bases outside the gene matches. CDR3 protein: CAGSGGARNEQFF. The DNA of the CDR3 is TGTGCCGGAAGCGGGGGGGCCAGGAATGAGCAGTTCTTC.

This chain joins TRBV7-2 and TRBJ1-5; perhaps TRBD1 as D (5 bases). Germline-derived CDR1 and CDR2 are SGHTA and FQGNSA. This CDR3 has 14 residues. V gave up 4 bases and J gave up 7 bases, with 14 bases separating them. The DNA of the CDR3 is TGTGCCAGCAGCTCTCAGGGTTTCAGACAGCCCCAGCATTTT. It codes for CASSSQGFRQPQHF.

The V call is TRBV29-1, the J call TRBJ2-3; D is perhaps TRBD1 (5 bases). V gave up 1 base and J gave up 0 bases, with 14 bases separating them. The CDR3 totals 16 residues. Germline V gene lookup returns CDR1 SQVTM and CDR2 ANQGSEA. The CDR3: CSVEGIRGVSTDTQYF. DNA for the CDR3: TGCAGCGTTGAAGGTATAAGGGGCGTGAGCACAGATACGCAGTATTTT.

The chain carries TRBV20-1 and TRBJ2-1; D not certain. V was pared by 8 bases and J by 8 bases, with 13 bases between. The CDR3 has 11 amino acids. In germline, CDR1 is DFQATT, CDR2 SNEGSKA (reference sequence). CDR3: CSTSQQHEQFF. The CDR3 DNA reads TGCAGTACTTCACAGCAACATGAGCAGTTCTTC.

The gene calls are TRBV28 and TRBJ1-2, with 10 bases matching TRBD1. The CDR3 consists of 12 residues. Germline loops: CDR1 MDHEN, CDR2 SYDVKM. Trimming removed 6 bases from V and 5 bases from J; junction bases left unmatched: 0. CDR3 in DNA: TGTGCCAGCAGGGGACAGGGGTATGGCTACACCTTC. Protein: CASRGQGYGYTF.

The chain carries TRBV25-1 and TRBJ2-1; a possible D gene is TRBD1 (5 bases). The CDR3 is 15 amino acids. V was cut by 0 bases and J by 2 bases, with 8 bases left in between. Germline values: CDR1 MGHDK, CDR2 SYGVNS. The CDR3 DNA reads TGTGCCAGCAGTGAATACTGGGGCCCCTACAATGAGCAGTTCTTC. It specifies CASSEYWGPYNEQFF.

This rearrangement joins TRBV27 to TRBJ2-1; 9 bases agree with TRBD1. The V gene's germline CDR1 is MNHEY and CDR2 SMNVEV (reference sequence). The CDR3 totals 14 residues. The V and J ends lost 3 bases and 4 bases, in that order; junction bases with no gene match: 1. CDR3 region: CASSLGQGYNEQFF. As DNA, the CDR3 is TGTGCCAGCAGTTTGGGACAGGGATACAATGAGCAGTTCTTC.

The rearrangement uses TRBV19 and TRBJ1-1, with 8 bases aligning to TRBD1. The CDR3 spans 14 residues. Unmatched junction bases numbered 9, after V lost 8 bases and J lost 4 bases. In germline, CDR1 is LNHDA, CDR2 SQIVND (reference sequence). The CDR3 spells CASRHRGLSTEAFF. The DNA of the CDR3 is TGTGCCAGTCGGCACAGGGGGTTGAGCACTGAAGCTTTCTTT.

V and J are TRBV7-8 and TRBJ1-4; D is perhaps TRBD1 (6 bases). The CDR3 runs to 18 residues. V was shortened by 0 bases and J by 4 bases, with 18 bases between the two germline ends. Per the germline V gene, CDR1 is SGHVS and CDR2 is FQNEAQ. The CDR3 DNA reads TGTGCCAGCAGCTTAGCGGGGGGGGCCCGTCGTCTTAATGAAAAACTGTTTTTT. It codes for CASSLAGGARRLNEKLFF.